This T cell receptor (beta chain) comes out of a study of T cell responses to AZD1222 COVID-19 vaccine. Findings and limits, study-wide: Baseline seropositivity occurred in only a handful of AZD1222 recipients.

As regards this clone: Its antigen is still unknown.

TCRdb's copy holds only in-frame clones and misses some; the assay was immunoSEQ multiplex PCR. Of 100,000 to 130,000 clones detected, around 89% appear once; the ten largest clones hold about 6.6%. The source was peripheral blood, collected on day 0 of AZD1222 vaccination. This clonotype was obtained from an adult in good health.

Written as DNA, the CDR3 is TGTGCCAGCTCACCACAGAGGTCCCTGGACCACGAGCAGTACTTC. It translates to CASSPQRSLDHEQYF. V gene TRBV18 combines with J gene TRBJ2-7; D unresolved. Trimming cost V 1 base and J 5 bases, with 15 bases left between them. The CDR3 is 15 residues long. Per the germline V gene, CDR1 is KGHSH and CDR2 is LQKENI. Filled out from reference TRBV18 and TRBJ2-7, the complete variable domain reads NAGVMQNPRHLVRRRGQEARLRCSPMKGHSHVYWYRQLPEEGLKFMVYLQKENIIDESGMPKERFSAEFPKEGPSILRIQQVVRGDSAAYFCASSPQRSLDHEQYFGPGTRLTVT.